The 7 T cell receptor beta chains in this list originate from one sample, sequenced in a study of T cells after yellow fever vaccination. TCRdb ran MiXCR on the 5' RACE reads and lists one entry per CDR3 protein. The sample has around 260,000 distinct CDR3 sequences, about 5.2% seen once. Sequencing was performed on CD4+ T cells sorted from PBMCs, taken on the day of the yellow fever booster vaccination. These receptors were obtained from a man aged 18 to 30 who received the YFV17D yellow fever vaccine.

The sample holds a few counts of this clonotype. The chain uses TRBV7-2 and TRBJ2-3; perhaps TRBD2 as D (5 bases). The CDR3 has 15 residues. From germline, CDR1 is SGHTA and CDR2 FQGNSA. V lost 4 bases and J 6 bases, leaving 17 bases between the germline ends. The CDR3 nucleotides read TGTGCCAGCAGCTCCTCTAGCCCAGTTTATGATACGCAGTATTTT. Protein sequence: CASSSSSPVYDTQYF.

In its sample, this clonotype was seen many times. This chain connects TRBV5-1 to TRBJ1-2, with 8 bases lining up with TRBD1. The CDR3 has 14 residues. Germline values: CDR1 SGHRS, CDR2 YFSETQ. V gave up 2 bases and J gave up 4 bases; unmatched junction bases: 4. CDR3 DNA: TGCGCCAGCAGCTTCTCGGACAGGGCCTATGGCTACACCTTC. It encodes CASSFSDRAYGYTF.

This clonotype was detected only a few times. V and J are TRBV5-4 and TRBJ2-1; maybe TRBD1 (5 bases). This CDR3 spans 16 amino acids. V was trimmed by 4 bases and J by 2 bases, leaving 16 bases between them. Germline V gives CDR1 SGHNT, CDR2 YYREEE (reference sequence). The CDR3 DNA sequence: TGTGCCAGCAGCCAAGGGCAAGGGGTGGCCTACAATGAGCAGTTCTTC. This encodes CASSQGQGVAYNEQFF.

V gene TRBV11-2 combines with J gene TRBJ2-2, with D perhaps matching TRBD2 (6 bases). This CDR3 is 15 amino acids long. Germline CDR1 SGHAT, CDR2 FQNNGV. V was cut by 6 bases and J by 5 bases, with 16 bases left in between. The CDR3: CASRTGRRGTGELFF. Written as DNA, the CDR3 is TGTGCCAGCAGGACCGGGAGAAGAGGTACCGGGGAGCTGTTTTTT.

This clonotype was detected many times. This chain links TRBV12-3 or TRBV12-4 with TRBJ2-1, with a tentative D call TRBD2 (6 bases). This CDR3 spans 15 amino acids. V was pared by 6 bases and J by 0 bases, with 12 bases between. This CDR3 is CASRGTAYSYNEQFF. The CDR3 region has the DNA TGTGCCAGCAGGGGGACTGCCTACTCCTACAATGAGCAGTTCTTC.

The sample holds a few counts of this clonotype. The V and J genes are TRBV18 and TRBJ1-1; D unclear. The CDR3 loop spans 14 amino acids. V lost 2 bases and J lost 0, with 7 bases in between. CDR1 and CDR2 (germline): KGHSH, LQKENI. The CDR3 nucleotides are TGTGCCAGCTCACCAGTCCGGCTGAACACTGAAGCTTTCTTT. It yields the protein CASSPVRLNTEAFF.

Notes on this clonotype: Given a much more abundant clone one base away, this may be a read error. The chain couples TRBV14 to TRBJ1-4; D gene unclear. Trimming took off 5 bases at V and 10 bases at J, with 17 bases between the two ends. Germline CDR1 is SGHDN and CDR2 is FVKESK. CDR3 length: 14 amino acids. CDR3 amino acids: CASSNHGQSVKLFF. The CDR3, as DNA: TGTGCCAGCAGCAATCACGGGCAGTCAGTAAAACTGTTTTTT.